This T cell receptor beta chain was captured by sequencing in a study of cytomegalovirus exposure and HLA in healthy donors. Study results and limitations: Later analysis associated a missense DCLRE1C variant with TCR beta V- and J-gene trimming. Highly shared variants forming one cluster were likely a sequencing artifact.

13 Jbeta primers and 60 Vbeta primers were used for the PCR. TCRdb keeps only in-frame clones here, not all; method: immunoSEQ multiplex PCR. Here the sample spans around 150,000 clones, around 77% being singletons. A remark on this clone: What it recognizes is unknown. One junction end disagrees with the germline gene, perhaps due to a read error.

The CDR3 runs 14 residues. Germline values: CDR1 SEHNR, CDR2 FQNEAQ (reference sequence). This sequence originates from a man aged 30-40 years in good health. V and J are TRBV7-9 and TRBJ1-5, with 8 bases matching TRBD1. The sequencing sample was made of PBMCs. CDR3 nucleotide sequence: TGTTCCAGCAGCCAGACAGGGGTAGATCAGCCCCAGCATTTT. Its translation is CSSSQTGVDQPQHF. Drawing the rest from reference TRBV7-9 and TRBJ1-5, the complete variable domain is DTGVSQNPRHKITKRGQNVTFRCDPISEHNRLYWYRQTLGQGPEFLTYFQNEAQLEKSRLLSDRFSAERPKGSFSTLEIQRTEQGDSAMYLCSSSQTGVDQPQHFGDGTRLSIL.